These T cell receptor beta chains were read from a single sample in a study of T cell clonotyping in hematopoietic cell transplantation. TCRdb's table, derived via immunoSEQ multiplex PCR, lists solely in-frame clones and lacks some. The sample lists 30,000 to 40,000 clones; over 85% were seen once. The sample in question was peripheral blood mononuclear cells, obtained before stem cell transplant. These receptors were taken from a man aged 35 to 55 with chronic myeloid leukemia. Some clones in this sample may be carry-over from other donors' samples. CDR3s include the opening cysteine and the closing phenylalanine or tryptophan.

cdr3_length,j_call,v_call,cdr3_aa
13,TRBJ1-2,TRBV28,CASSLDPNYGYTF
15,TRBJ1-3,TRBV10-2,CASSQLTVSGNTIYF
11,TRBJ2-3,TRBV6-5,CASRLYDTQYF
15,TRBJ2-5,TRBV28,CASSGERGSLGTQYF
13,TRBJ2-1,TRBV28,CASRKTGINEQFF
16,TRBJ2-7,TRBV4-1,CASSLYNSGGADEQYF
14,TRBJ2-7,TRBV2,CASSIGTSRHEQYF
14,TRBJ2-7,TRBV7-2,CASSLEKGTYEQYF
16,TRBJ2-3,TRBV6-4,CASSDSSGGATDTQYF
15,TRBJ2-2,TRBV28,CASSVAGANTGELFF
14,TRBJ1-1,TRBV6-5,CASSSLDRATEAFF
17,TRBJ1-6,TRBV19,CASSIAAGQLANSPLHF
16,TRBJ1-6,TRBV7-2,CASSPWQGARNSPLHF
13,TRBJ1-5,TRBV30,CAGRDRLDQPQHF
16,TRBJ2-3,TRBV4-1,CASSQGNLGSTDTQYF
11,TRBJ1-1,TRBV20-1,CSARKNNGAFF
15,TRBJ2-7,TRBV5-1,CASSLGGDPRAEQYF
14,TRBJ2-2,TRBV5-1,CASSFGWESGELFF
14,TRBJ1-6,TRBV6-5,CASRRTPHNSPLHF
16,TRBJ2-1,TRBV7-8,CASSPVAGASYNEQFF
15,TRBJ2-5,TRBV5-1,CASSRDRGLGETQYF
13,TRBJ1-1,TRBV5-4,CASSLRLNTEAFF
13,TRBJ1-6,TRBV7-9,CASSLLGNSPLHF
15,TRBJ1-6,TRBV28,CASSLGRTTNSPLHF
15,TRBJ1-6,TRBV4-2,CASSQDGGSGSPLHF
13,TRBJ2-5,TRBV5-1,CASSFRPGETQYF
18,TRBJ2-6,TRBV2,CASSEVLGLISGANVLTF
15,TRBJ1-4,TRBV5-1,CASSQARLTNEKLFF
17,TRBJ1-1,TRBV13,CASSSHDRLSMNTEAFF
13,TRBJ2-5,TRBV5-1,CASSLYGKETQYF
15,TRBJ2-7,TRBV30,CAWSAGQGKFNEQYF
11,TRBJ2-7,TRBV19,CASGQYYEQYF
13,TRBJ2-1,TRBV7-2,CASSSGLYNEQFF
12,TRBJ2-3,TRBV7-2,CASSSFTDTQYF
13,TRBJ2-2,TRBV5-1,CASSFKGNGELFF
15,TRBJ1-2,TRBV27,CASSPLRGPYYGYTF
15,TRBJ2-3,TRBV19,CASGLKGYSTDTQYF
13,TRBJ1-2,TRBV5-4,CASSSPGVALIAF
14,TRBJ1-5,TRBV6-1,CASSVTGEGQPQHF
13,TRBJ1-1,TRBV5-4,CASSFSQSTEAFF
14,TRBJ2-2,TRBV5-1,CASSLETHTGELFF
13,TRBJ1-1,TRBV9,CASSMSLNTEAFF
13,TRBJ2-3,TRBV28,CATARTALASQYF
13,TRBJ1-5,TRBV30,CAWSVQPAQPQHF
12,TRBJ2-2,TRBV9,CASSATTGELFF
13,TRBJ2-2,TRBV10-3,CAISEPNTGELFF
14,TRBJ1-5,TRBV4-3,CASSLSYSNQPQHF
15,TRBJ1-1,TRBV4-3,CASSQNGGAAAAAFF
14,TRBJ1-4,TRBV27,CASSRTGSGEKLFF
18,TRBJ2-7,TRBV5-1,CASSWKTGGMQVGDEQYF
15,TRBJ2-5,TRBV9,CASSPSRGEGETQYF
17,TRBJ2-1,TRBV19,CASSIGVAGTAGNEQFF